Below, 17 T cell receptor beta chains from the same sample are listed, as sequenced in a study of blood T cell repertoires in COVID-19. The protocol was immunoSEQ multiplex PCR, while the TCRdb copy is restricted to in-frame clones and leaves out a portion. The sample yields around 120,000 clones, roughly 85% seen once. The sample was peripheral blood. The receptors here all came from a man younger than 40 with acute or convalescent COVID-19.

This clone showed up just once. V is TRBV4-1 and J is TRBJ2-1; 14 positions match TRBD2. The CDR3 sequence is 14 residues long. Trimming at V came to 3 bases and at J to 12 bases, leaving 4 bases not matched to a gene. From germline, CDR1 is MGHRA and CDR2 YSYEKL. CDR3 coding DNA: TGCGCCAGCAGCCAGGGGACTAGCGGGAGCCGGCAGTTCTTC. The encoded protein is CASSQGTSGSRQFF.

The J gene is TRBJ2-6, the V gene TRBV7-9; weak D call: TRBD2 (6 bases). In germline, CDR1 is SEHNR, CDR2 FQNEAQ (reference sequence). The CDR3 runs to 18 residues. The V end was cut by 2 bases, the J end by 0 bases, with 14 bases between. CDR3 sequence: CASSLQRGAGSGANVLTF. The CDR3 coding sequence is TGTGCCAGCAGCTTACAGCGCGGGGCGGGCTCTGGGGCCAACGTCCTGACTTTC.

The chain uses TRBV9 and TRBJ1-3, with 8 bases identical to TRBD1. This CDR3 region has 15 residues. After removal of 0 bases from V and 2 bases from J, the junction contained 1 base not matched to a gene. Per germline, CDR1 SGDLS and CDR2 YYNGEE. The CDR3, as DNA: TGTGCCAGCAGCGTAGAACAGGGGGCTGGAAACACCATATATTTT. The encoded protein is CASSVEQGAGNTIYF.

The chain has TRBV25-1 and TRBJ2-5, with D possibly being TRBD2 (6 bases). Germline V gene lookup returns CDR1 MGHDK and CDR2 SYGVNS. The CDR3 contains 15 residues. V lost 8 bases to trimming and J lost 2 bases, with 18 bases between them. CDR3 nucleotides: TGTGCCAGCCAAAACTTTGGGGGAGGACAAGAGACCCAGTACTTC. Its protein is CASQNFGGGQETQYF.

The chain recombines TRBV19 with TRBJ2-2, with D perhaps matching TRBD1 (6 bases). The CDR3 covers 15 residues. The V gene lost 6 bases and the J gene lost 0 bases, with 11 bases spanning the gap. Germline V gene data show CDR1 as LNHDA and CDR2 as SQIVND (reference sequence). The CDR3, as DNA: TGTGCCAGTAGGGATAGGGGGACGAACACCGGGGAGCTGTTTTTT. The encoded protein is CASRDRGTNTGELFF.

CDR3 residues: CASSQGSGVTGYTF. CDR3 DNA sequence: TGTGCCAGCAGCCAAGGCAGCGGGGTTACGGGCTACACCTTC. The V and J genes are TRBV3-1 (or the pseudogene TRBV3-2) and TRBJ1-2; D remains ambiguous. Germline V gene lookup returns CDR1 LGHDT and CDR2 YNNKEL (reference sequence). Trimming took 1 base from V and 8 from J, leaving 14 bases between them. The CDR3 is 14 residues long.

V usage is TRBV30 and J usage is TRBJ1-1; D gene unclear. The CDR3 extends over 12 amino acids. Trimming left V 3 bases short and J 1 base short, with 6 bases between. Germline V gene data show CDR1 as GTSNPN and CDR2 as SVGIG (reference sequence). CDR3 coding DNA: TGTGCCTGGAGCATACAGAACACTGAAGCTTTCTTT. Residues: CAWSIQNTEAFF.

The chain employs TRBV5-1 and TRBJ2-1, with 12 positions matching TRBD2. With V trimmed by 6 bases and J by 4 bases, 5 bases remained unmatched. Germline loops: CDR1 SGHRS, CDR2 YFSETQ. The CDR3 sequence is 15 residues long. The DNA for the CDR3 is TGCGCCAGCACGACTAGCGGGAGTCGATACAATGAGCAGTTCTTC. Its translation is CASTTSGSRYNEQFF.

The V gene is TRBV6-2 or TRBV6-3, the J gene TRBJ1-3; 7 nucleotides line up with TRBD1. There are 15 residues in the CDR3. Germline CDR1 reads MNHEY; CDR2 reads SVGEGT. V shed 0 bases, J shed 4 bases, and the junction held 3 bases outside the gene matches. The DNA of the CDR3 is TGTGCCAGCAGTTACTCCTGGGACAGCGGAAACACCATATATTTT. It codes for CASSYSWDSGNTIYF.

This clone was observed a single time. V usage is TRBV28 and J usage is TRBJ1-6, with 7 bases fitting TRBD1. CDR3 length: 15 residues. With 2 bases clipped from V and 7 bases from J, the junction kept 5 bases outside the gene matches. The germline CDR1 and CDR2 sequences are MDHEN and SYDVKM. The CDR3 sequence: CASSLTGAGNSPLHF. CDR3 nucleotides: TGTGCCAGCAGTTTAACAGGGGCCGGGAATTCACCCCTCCACTTT.

V usage is TRBV6-5 and J usage is TRBJ1-1; D remains unclear. Looked up from germline, CDR1 is MNHEY and CDR2 is SVGAGI. The V and J ends lost 6 bases and 1 base respectively, with 12 bases between them. The CDR3 extends over 14 amino acids. CDR3 nucleotides: TGTGCCAGCAGCTTCGGACTCTGGAACACTGAAGCTTTCTTT. This gives the protein CASSFGLWNTEAFF.

This chain uses TRBV25-1 with TRBJ1-2; the D is unclear. Trimming shortened V by 6 bases and J by 6 bases, and 14 bases separated the two germline ends. Germline CDR1 is MGHDK and CDR2 is SYGVNS. This CDR3 has 13 residues. This CDR3 reads CASSPSLANGYTF. The DNA for the CDR3 is TGTGCCAGCAGCCCTTCTCTAGCGAATGGCTACACCTTC.

The gene calls are TRBV2 and TRBJ2-1, with 8 bases identical to TRBD1. This CDR3 has 15 amino acids. V dropped 1 base and J dropped 5; count of bases not matched to a gene: 4. Germline loops: CDR1 SNHLY, CDR2 FYNNEI. The chain's CDR3 is CASSEVEQGDNEQFF. The CDR3 nucleotides are TGTGCCAGCAGTGAAGTAGAACAGGGGGACAATGAGCAGTTCTTC. Together with reference TRBV2 and TRBJ2-1, the CDR3 gives the full variable domain: EPEVTQTPSHQVTQMGQEVILRCVPISNHLYFYWYRQILGQKVEFLVSFYNNEISEKSEIFDDQFSVERPDGSNFTLKIRSTKLEDSAMYFCASSEVEQGDNEQFFGPGTRLTVL.

The genes are TRBV7-9 and TRBJ2-3; 11 bases are shared with TRBD2. V lost 4 bases to trimming and J lost 2 bases; unmatched junction nucleotides: 8. The CDR3 covers 17 residues. CDR1 is SEHNR, CDR2 FQNEAQ, per germline (reference sequence). The CDR3 reads CASSYSPTSGATDTQYF. The CDR3 nucleotides read TGTGCCAGCAGCTACAGCCCGACTAGCGGGGCCACAGATACGCAGTATTTT. The variable domain in full, completed from reference TRBV7-9 and TRBJ2-3, reads DTGVSQNPRHKITKRGQNVTFRCDPISEHNRLYWYRQTLGQGPEFLTYFQNEAQLEKSRLLSDRFSAERPKGSFSTLEIQRTEQGDSAMYLCASSYSPTSGATDTQYFGPGTRLTVL.

This CDR3 reads CASSATDREAEAFF. The CDR3 coding sequence is TGTGCCAGTAGTGCGACGGACAGGGAAGCTGAAGCTTTCTTT. The chain has TRBV19 and TRBJ1-1; 8 bases agree with TRBD1. This CDR3 is 14 amino acids long. Germline V CDR1 and CDR2: LNHDA, SQIVND (reference sequence). After removal of 5 bases from V and 6 bases from J, the junction contained 8 bases not matched to a gene. The variable domain in full, with the rest retrieved from reference TRBV19 and TRBJ1-1, is DGGITQSPKYLFRKEGQNVTLSCEQNLNHDAMYWYRQDPGQGLRLIYYSQIVNDFQKGDIAEGYSVSREKKESFPLTVTSAQKNPTAFYLCASSATDREAEAFFGQGTRLTVV.

The rearrangement joins TRBV11-2 to TRBJ1-1; 7 nucleotides align to TRBD1. V lost 1 base, J lost 1 base, and 9 bases stayed unmatched. The CDR3 covers 17 residues. Germline loops: CDR1 SGHAT, CDR2 FQNNGV. The CDR3 DNA sequence: TGTGCCAGCAGCTTAGTTTTTAAGGACAGGCCGAACACTGAAGCTTTCTTT. The encoded protein is CASSLVFKDRPNTEAFF.

This clone occurred once. The J gene is TRBJ1-1, the V gene TRBV7-9; D gene uncertain. V lost 4 bases to trimming and J lost 5 bases, with 11 bases between them. Germline V lookup: CDR1 SEHNR, CDR2 FQNEAQ (reference sequence). CDR3 length equals 13 residues. The CDR3 loop is CASSSRTGTEAFF. CDR3 DNA sequence: TGTGCCAGCAGCTCCAGAACGGGGACTGAAGCTTTCTTT.